Listed below are T cell receptor beta chains from one sample, sequenced in a study of blood T cell repertoires in COVID-19. Assay: immunoSEQ multiplex PCR; the TCRdb copy retains only in-frame clones and omits some. The sample has tens of thousands of clones, about 80% seen once. The sequencing input was peripheral blood. Receptors were obtained from a human donor in a cohort sampled during active COVID-19. Both conserved end residues are part of each CDR3. A D gene is named only where the DNA matches it firmly. A clone size is listed for some rows: how often the clone was seen (once, few, many), or a class if it is expanded.

d_gene: -; j_gene: TRBJ1-1; v_gene: TRBV30; abundance: -; CDR3nt: TGTGCCTGGAGTTTCCGACAGGTTGAAGCTTTCTTT; CDR3aa: CAWSFRQVEAFF
d_gene: -; j_gene: TRBJ2-7; v_gene: TRBV15; abundance: many; CDR3nt: TGTGCCACCAGCAGAGATCCAACGACAGTGAGCTACGAGCAGTACTTC; CDR3aa: CATSRDPTTVSYEQYF
d_gene: -; j_gene: TRBJ2-1; v_gene: TRBV28; abundance: -; CDR3nt: TGTGCCAGCAAGCATGGCGGGGAAATTGACAATGAGCAGTTCTTC; CDR3aa: CASKHGGEIDNEQFF
d_gene: -; j_gene: TRBJ2-7; v_gene: TRBV28; abundance: -; CDR3nt: TGTGCCAGCAGTTCCACAGCCCCCCCTCGCTACGAGCAGTACTTC; CDR3aa: CASSSTAPPRYEQYF
d_gene: -; j_gene: TRBJ2-1; v_gene: TRBV19; abundance: few; CDR3nt: TGTGCCAGTAGGAGAAATGAGCAGTTCTTC; CDR3aa: CASRRNEQFF
d_gene: -; j_gene: TRBJ2-7; v_gene: TRBV6-1; abundance: -; CDR3nt: TGTGCCAGCAGTGAAACAGGTTTCTCCTACGAGCAGTACTTC; CDR3aa: CASSETGFSYEQYF
d_gene: -; j_gene: TRBJ2-7; v_gene: TRBV11-2; abundance: -; CDR3nt: TGTGCCAGCAGCTTAATCGAAAACACCGAGCAGTACTTC; CDR3aa: CASSLIENTEQYF
d_gene: -; j_gene: TRBJ1-2; v_gene: TRBV5-5; abundance: -; CDR3nt: TGTGCCAGCAGCTTGATTGGAGGGATTGCTGGCTACACCTTC; CDR3aa: CASSLIGGIAGYTF
d_gene: -; j_gene: TRBJ2-1; v_gene: TRBV3-1/TRBV3-2; abundance: -; CDR3nt: TGTGCCAGCAGCCAAGGCTTAGCGGTTGAATACAATGAGCAGTTCTTC; CDR3aa: CASSQGLAVEYNEQFF
d_gene: -; j_gene: TRBJ2-7; v_gene: TRBV7-3; abundance: -; CDR3nt: TGTGCCAGCAGCTTAGTACAGGCAAATTCCTACGAGCAGTACTTC; CDR3aa: CASSLVQANSYEQYF
d_gene: TRBD1; j_gene: TRBJ1-4; v_gene: TRBV5-4; abundance: -; CDR3nt: TGTGCCAGCAGCGTTGAGACAGGGCCCGATGAAAAACTGTTTTTT; CDR3aa: CASSVETGPDEKLFF
d_gene: -; j_gene: TRBJ1-1; v_gene: TRBV28; abundance: -; CDR3nt: TGTGCCAGCAGTTTAGCCGGTAGGGGCGTTGAAGCTTTCTTT; CDR3aa: CASSLAGRGVEAFF
d_gene: -; j_gene: TRBJ1-3; v_gene: TRBV7-6; abundance: -; CDR3nt: TGTGCCAGCAGCTTACGGAGCTCTGGAAACACCATATATTTT; CDR3aa: CASSLRSSGNTIYF
d_gene: TRBD1; j_gene: TRBJ1-1; v_gene: TRBV6-5; abundance: -; CDR3nt: TGTGCCAGTCACAGGGGGGGGGACACTGAAGCTTTCTTT; CDR3aa: CASHRGGDTEAFF
d_gene: -; j_gene: TRBJ2-7; v_gene: TRBV19; abundance: -; CDR3nt: TGTGCCAGTACCCCTAGGGCAGGGGGGAACTACGAGCAGTACTTC; CDR3aa: CASTPRAGGNYEQYF
d_gene: -; j_gene: TRBJ2-5; v_gene: TRBV6-1; abundance: -; CDR3nt: TGTGCCAGCAGTGAATTGGTCAGGGGCGAGGAGACCCAGTACTTC; CDR3aa: CASSELVRGEETQYF
d_gene: TRBD1; j_gene: TRBJ1-6; v_gene: TRBV9; abundance: -; CDR3nt: TGTGCCAGCAGCGCCCAGGGGGCGGCCTATAATTCACCCCTCCACTTT; CDR3aa: CASSAQGAAYNSPLHF